This TCR beta chain is drawn from a study of blood T cell repertoires in COVID-19. On the study more broadly: Sources were T cells, B-cell-depleted T cells, or PBMCs; the material itself was cDNA or gDNA.

CDR3 length: 15 residues. Trimming cost V 6 bases and J 5 bases, with 17 bases left between them. CDR1 and CDR2 (germline): MNHEY, SVGAGI. Source study methods: Amplified reference gene primers provided the basis for estimating nucleated cell counts. Profiling relied on immunoSEQ multiplex PCR, and the TCRdb table lists in-frame clones only, not all of them. Clonal size and the V and J genes are those of that table, whereas D and trimming came from the DNA. The sample yields roughly 60,000 clones, around 90% seen once. V usage is TRBV6-5 and J usage is TRBJ2-4, with a possible D match to TRBD1 (5 bases). Sequences were obtained from peripheral blood. The receptor was derived from a human donor with active COVID-19. The donor label of this sample is uncertain. CDR3 DNA: TGTGCCAGCAGCACCTCCTGGGGCATTGAAAACATTCAGTACTTC. Its translation: CASSTSWGIENIQYF.